Each of the 2 T cell receptor beta chains below was sequenced from the same sample in a study of blood T cell repertoires in COVID-19. Profiling relied on immunoSEQ multiplex PCR, and the TCRdb table lists in-frame clones only, not all of them. The table shows approximately 110,000 clones, with 75% to 85% occurring only once. Sequences were obtained from peripheral blood. These receptors all stem from a woman in her sixties or seventies with acute or convalescent COVID-19.

The V call is TRBV30, the J call TRBJ2-5; maybe TRBD2 (5 bases). V gave up 2 bases and J gave up 3 bases, with 10 bases separating them. CDR3 length equals 13 residues. Per the germline V gene, CDR1 is GTSNPN and CDR2 is SVGIG (reference sequence). The CDR3 is CAWSNSAEETQYF. DNA for the CDR3: TGTGCCTGGAGTAACTCAGCGGAAGAGACCCAGTACTTC.

The V gene is TRBV7-9, the J gene TRBJ2-2; the D is unclear. Germline loops: CDR1 SEHNR, CDR2 FQNEAQ (reference sequence). Trimming cost V 6 bases and J 7 bases, with 12 bases left between them. The CDR3 loop spans 13 amino acids. CDR3 amino acids: CASSFPSLGELFF. For the CDR3, the DNA is TGTGCCAGCAGTTTTCCTTCACTCGGGGAGCTGTTTTTT.